Below are 26 T cell receptor beta chains sequenced from a single sample in a study of T cells in Graves' hyperthyroidism and ophthalmopathy. Regions amplified from RNA transcripts were the TCR beta CDR3 regions. HTBI primers were employed in a first-round RT-PCR of the TCR CDR3. TCRdb passed the multiplex PCR reads through MiXCR, listing each CDR3 protein once. The repertoire holds around 300,000 distinct CDR3 sequences, with around 14% as singletons. The sample consisted of blood. The receptors here all came from a woman in her 30s with Graves' hyperthyroidism.

This clonotype appeared many times. The CDR3 DNA follows: TGTGCCAGCAGCTTTACGGATAGCACTGAAGCTTTCTTT. Protein sequence: CASSFTDSTEAFF. J is TRBJ1-1 and V is TRBV11-2; D gene unclear. Germline CDR1 SGHAT, CDR2 FQNNGV. The CDR3 covers 13 residues. V shed 3 bases and J shed 4 bases, with 9 bases lying between them.

This clonotype was detected many times. V usage is TRBV20-1 and J usage is TRBJ2-1, with 8 nucleotides matching TRBD2. Trimming cost V 7 bases and J 4 bases; bases outside gene matches: 9. CDR1 and CDR2 (germline): DFQATT, SNEGSKA (reference sequence). The CDR3 is 14 amino acids. CDR3 region: CSVLGLAAYNEQFF. CDR3 sequence (DNA): TGCAGTGTCCTCGGACTAGCAGCTTACAATGAGCAGTTCTTC.

The table lists this clonotype with many counts. This chain links TRBV7-9 with TRBJ2-1; the match to TRBD2 covers 13 bases. The germline V gene has CDR1 SEHNR and CDR2 FQNEAQ (reference sequence). The CDR3 totals 15 residues. The V and J ends lost 5 bases and 10 bases, in that order; junction bases with no gene match: 8. The CDR3 DNA reads as TGTGCCAGCAGCCCTACTAGCGGGAGGGCCAAGGAGCAGTTCTTC. This gives the protein CASSPTSGRAKEQFF.

The chain uses TRBV7-2 and TRBJ1-4; maybe TRBD1 (5 bases). CDR1 SGHTA and CDR2 FQGNSA come from the germline V gene. This CDR3 comprises 14 residues. V was trimmed by 5 bases and J by 9 bases, leaving 16 bases between them. The CDR3 region is CASSNGGPDKKLFF. CDR3 DNA sequence: TGTGCCAGCAGCAATGGGGGTCCAGACAAAAAACTGTTTTTT. Drawing the rest from reference TRBV7-2 and TRBJ1-4, the complete variable domain is GAGVSQSPSNKVTEKGKDVELRCDPISGHTALYWYRQSLGQGLEFLIYFQGNSAPDKSGLPSDRFSAERTGGSVSTLTIQRTQQEDSAVYLCASSNGGPDKKLFFGSGTQLSVL.

The chain combines TRBV10-3 with TRBJ2-3; TRBD1 aligns across 10 bases. This CDR3 spans 15 amino acids. Germline V lookup: CDR1 ENHRY, CDR2 SYGVKD. The ends lost 6 bases at V and 5 bases at J; junction bases unmatched: 8. CDR3 sequence (DNA): TGTGCCATCAGGCCTTCTGGACAGGGGGGAGATACGCAGTATTTT. Residues: CAIRPSGQGGDTQYF.

The chain has TRBV29-1 and TRBJ1-5; 7 positions match TRBD1. The germline V gene has CDR1 SQVTM and CDR2 ANQGSEA. CDR3 size: 14 residues. Trimming removed 4 bases from V and 2 bases from J; junction bases left unmatched: 5. CDR3 residues: CSVAQGGGNQPQHF. The CDR3 DNA reads TGCAGCGTTGCCCAGGGGGGGGGCAATCAGCCCCAGCATTTT.

With regard to this clonotype: This may be a read error, as it is one base from a much larger clone. The gene calls are TRBV20-1 and TRBJ2-7; TRBD2 might be the D (5 bases). The assigned J gene may be wrong: the sequence end matches TRBJ2-1 better. The CDR3 contains 17 residues. Germline CDR1 DFQATT, CDR2 SNEGSKA (reference sequence). The CDR3 here is CSATGTGGSTFPYEQFF. The CDR3 DNA reads TGCAGTGCTACCGGTACCGGAGGCTCCACGTTCCCCTACGAGCAGTTCTTC.

This clonotype has a handful of counts. The chain combines TRBV29-1 with TRBJ2-1, with 7 bases that match TRBD1. The J segment lost 6 bases and the V segment lost 8 bases, leaving 10 bases of the junction unmatched. The CDR3 is 13 residues long. CDR1 and CDR2 (germline): SQVTM, ANQGSEA. In DNA form, the CDR3 reads TGCAGCTTTCCGGGACAGTTATCCAATGAGCAGTTCTTC. Translated, it gives CSFPGQLSNEQFF.

The gene calls are TRBV7-2 and TRBJ1-5; 10 nucleotides match TRBD1. J lost 6 bases, V lost 4 bases, and 6 bases had no gene match. The germline gives CDR1 SGHTA, CDR2 FQGNSA. This CDR3 contains 15 residues. CDR3 protein: CASSSTGGAPQPQHF. The CDR3 DNA reads TGTGCCAGCAGCTCGACAGGGGGCGCGCCTCAGCCCCAGCATTTT.

At least ten counts were recorded for this clonotype. The genes are TRBV28 and TRBJ1-5; possibly TRBD1 for D (6 bases). Germline assignment: CDR1 MDHEN and CDR2 SYDVKM. The V end was cut by 6 bases, the J end by 2 bases, with 14 bases between. CDR3 length: 15 amino acids. The CDR3 DNA is TGTGCCAGCAGGCAAGGACAGTTCGGCAATCAGCCCCAGCATTTT. Protein sequence: CASRQGQFGNQPQHF.

This clonotype was observed a handful of times. A much larger clone differs by one base, so this may be a read error. V usage is TRBV2 and J usage is TRBJ1-2; 8 bases align to TRBD1. With V trimmed by 6 bases and J by 8 bases, 14 bases remained unmatched. The CDR3 contains 15 residues. Germline CDR1 reads SNHLY; CDR2 reads FYNNEI. CDR3 loop: CASRPPRGQGNGYTF. The CDR3 DNA follows: TGTGCCAGCAGGCCGCCCAGAGGACAGGGAAACGGCTACACCTTC.

This clonotype showed up just a few times. A read error may be the cause here, since a much bigger clone is one base away. The V call is TRBV7-2, the J call TRBJ1-5; D uncertain. The germline V gene has CDR1 SGHTA and CDR2 FQGNSA. This CDR3 spans 14 amino acids. The ends were cut back, 5 bases at V and 6 bases at J, with 14 bases in the middle. CDR3 coding DNA: TGTGCCAGCAGCGTTCTCCAGAGTACTCAGCCCCAGCATTTT. This encodes CASSVLQSTQPQHF.

This clonotype was counted many times. This chain joins TRBV12-3 or TRBV12-4 and TRBJ1-1; D is possibly TRBD1 (5 bases). This CDR3 has 13 amino acids. Trimming removed 6 bases from V and 4 bases from J, with 12 bases in between. Here the CDR3 DNA reads TGTGCCAGCAGACAGGAGACCTTCACTGAAGCTTTCTTT. Protein sequence: CASRQETFTEAFF.

The sample holds many counts of this clonotype. The gene calls are TRBV16 and TRBJ2-1, with D hard to call. This CDR3 comprises 12 residues. The V end lost 3 bases, the J end lost 7 bases, and 7 bases lay between the germline ends. Germline V gene sequence: CDR1 KGHSY, CDR2 FQNENV. CDR3 protein: CASSHRPNEQFF. The CDR3 DNA reads as TGTGCCAGCAGCCACAGGCCGAATGAGCAGTTCTTC.

This clonotype has just a few counts. The chain couples TRBV20-1 to TRBJ2-1, with 10 bases matching TRBD2. The CDR3 consists of 18 residues. The germline V gene has CDR1 DFQATT and CDR2 SNEGSKA (reference sequence). After removal of 0 bases from V and 4 bases from J, the junction contained 12 bases not matched to a gene. CDR3 nucleotides: TGCAGTGCTAGAGATTCCAATAGCGGGGGGATTTTTTACAATGAGCAGTTCTTC. It encodes CSARDSNSGGIFYNEQFF.

This clonotype has a handful of counts. J is TRBJ2-2 and V is TRBV7-9, with a tentative D call TRBD2 (5 bases). Trimming left V 7 bases short and J 0 bases short, with 12 bases between. The germline V gene has CDR1 SEHNR and CDR2 FQNEAQ (reference sequence). The CDR3 is 15 residues long. CDR3 protein: CASNSGSANTGELFF. The CDR3 nucleotides read TGTGCCAGCAATTCGGGGAGCGCGAACACCGGGGAGCTGTTTTTT.

The V and J genes are TRBV7-9 and TRBJ2-1; no clear D. The CDR3 length is 16 residues. The germline V gene has CDR1 SEHNR and CDR2 FQNEAQ (reference sequence). Trimming took 5 bases from V and 0 from J, leaving 14 bases between them. CDR3 DNA sequence: TGTGCCAGCAGCGTCAAGGACCTACGCTCCTACAATGAGCAGTTCTTC. Its translation is CASSVKDLRSYNEQFF.

This clonotype was counted only a few times. The V call is TRBV7-9, the J call TRBJ2-3; TRBD2 might be the D (6 bases). Per the germline V gene, CDR1 is SEHNR and CDR2 is FQNEAQ (reference sequence). The CDR3 extends over 13 amino acids. The V end was cut by 3 bases, the J end by 7 bases, with 11 bases between. CDR3 sequence reads: CASSFSSGNTQYF. The CDR3 DNA reads as TGTGCCAGCAGCTTCAGTAGCGGAAATACGCAGTATTTT. Drawing the rest from reference TRBV7-9 and TRBJ2-3, the complete variable domain is DTGVSQNPRHKITKRGQNVTFRCDPISEHNRLYWYRQTLGQGPEFLTYFQNEAQLEKSRLLSDRFSAERPKGSFSTLEIQRTEQGDSAMYLCASSFSSGNTQYFGPGTRLTVL.

The table lists this clonotype with many counts. The DNA for the CDR3 is TGTGCCAGCAGTGCTTTTGGCGGATCGGGTGAGCAGTACTTC. This encodes CASSAFGGSGEQYF. The chain is built from TRBV2 and TRBJ2-7, with unresolved D. The germline V and J ends were trimmed by 4 bases and 7 bases, with 17 bases remaining between them. The CDR3 runs to 14 residues. Germline CDR1 is SNHLY and CDR2 is FYNNEI.

This clonotype was seen more than once but under ten times. This chain connects TRBV14 to TRBJ2-1; D ambiguous. CDR1 is SGHDN, CDR2 FVKESK, per germline. The ends were cut back, 2 bases at V and 6 bases at J, with 8 bases in the middle. The CDR3 is 13 residues long. The CDR3 DNA is TGTGCCAGCAGCCAATCGCCGGCCAATGAGCAGTTCTTC. Protein product: CASSQSPANEQFF.

This clonotype was observed at least ten times. The J gene is TRBJ2-3, the V gene TRBV12-3 or TRBV12-4, with unresolved D. Trimming took off 6 bases at V and 1 base at J, with 11 bases between the two ends. The CDR3 length is 14 residues. The CDR3 sequence is CASRGLSGTDTQYF. CDR3 nucleotides: TGTGCCAGCAGGGGCCTCTCGGGCACAGATACGCAGTATTTT.

This clonotype occurred many times. This chain uses TRBV12-3 or TRBV12-4 with TRBJ2-5; 12 nucleotides match TRBD2. The CDR3 is 17 residues long. The ends lost 5 bases at V and 3 bases at J; junction bases unmatched: 10. CDR3: CASSPITGLAGKETQYF. As DNA, the CDR3 is TGTGCCAGCAGTCCGATCACAGGACTAGCGGGAAAAGAGACCCAGTACTTC.

This clonotype was found many times. The genes are TRBV30 and TRBJ1-1, with D unclear. The CDR3 extends over 16 amino acids. Germline V gene lookup returns CDR1 GTSNPN and CDR2 SVGIG (reference sequence). V gave up 0 bases and J gave up 3 bases, with 17 bases separating them. Here the CDR3 reads CAWSVGAGRRDTEAFF. For the CDR3, the DNA is TGTGCCTGGAGTGTGGGCGCCGGGAGGAGGGACACTGAAGCTTTCTTT.

This clonotype was counted many times. The rearrangement links TRBV10-3 to TRBJ2-5, with a tentative D call TRBD1 (5 bases). V was trimmed by 8 bases and J by 4 bases, leaving 14 bases between them. Germline CDR1 and CDR2: ENHRY and SYGVKD. The CDR3 is 13 residues long. Written as DNA, the CDR3 is TGTGCCATCCGACCCCGCCAGGGAGAGACCCAGTACTTC. Amino acid sequence: CAIRPRQGETQYF.

This clonotype was seen more than once but under ten times. V gene TRBV9 combines with J gene TRBJ2-2, with a tentative D call TRBD1 (6 bases). This CDR3 has 13 residues. CDR1 is SGDLS and CDR2 is YYNGEE in the germline V gene. V lost 5 bases and J lost 8, with 13 bases in between. The CDR3 spells CASSDPGTGELFF. The CDR3 DNA reads as TGTGCCAGCAGTGACCCCGGGACAGGGGAGCTGTTTTTT. Together with reference TRBV9 and TRBJ2-2, the CDR3 gives the full variable domain: DSGVTQTPKHLITATGQRVTLRCSPRSGDLSVYWYQQSLDQGLQFLIQYYNGEERAKGNILERFSAQQFPDLHSELNLSSLELGDSALYFCASSDPGTGELFFGEGSRLTVL.

The chain links TRBV20-1 to TRBJ1-4, with D perhaps TRBD1 (5 bases). Germline CDR1 and CDR2: DFQATT and SNEGSKA (reference sequence). The CDR3 loop spans 19 amino acids. The germline V and J ends were trimmed by 5 bases and 0 bases, with 25 bases remaining between them. The DNA of the CDR3 is TGCAGTGCTGGGGGGACCTTAGGGGCAGGCGATTCAACTAATGAAAAACTGTTTTTT. Translated: CSAGGTLGAGDSTNEKLFF.